Listed here are 3 T cell receptor beta chains from one sample, sequenced in a study of monozygotic twins with inflammatory bowel disease. TCRdb re-called the 5' RACE reads and catalogs CDR3 proteins one per entry, DNA excluded. The ten most abundant clones cover about 8% of a sample with approximately 160,000 distinct CDR3 sequences. Material: blood. These receptors were taken from a human donor with ulcerative colitis or Crohn's disease, or a healthy co-twin of an affected twin (not recorded which).

The chain links TRBV20-1 to TRBJ1-1. CDR1 and CDR2 from the germline V gene are DFQATT and SNEGSKA (reference sequence). This CDR3 region has 12 residues. This chain's CDR3 is CSPIQVNTEAFF.

The rearrangement uses TRBV7-2 and TRBJ2-1; the TCRdb call, TRBD2, lacks DNA for checking. The CDR3 sequence is 14 residues long. Germline V gives CDR1 SGHTA, CDR2 FQGNSA. CDR3 protein: CASSLVQGWGEQFF.

V usage is TRBV14 and J usage is TRBJ2-2; the TRBD1 assignment by TCRdb is unverifiable without DNA. CDR1 and CDR2 (germline): SGHDN, FVKESK. The CDR3 contains 15 residues. CDR3 loop: CASSDQGLNTGELFF.